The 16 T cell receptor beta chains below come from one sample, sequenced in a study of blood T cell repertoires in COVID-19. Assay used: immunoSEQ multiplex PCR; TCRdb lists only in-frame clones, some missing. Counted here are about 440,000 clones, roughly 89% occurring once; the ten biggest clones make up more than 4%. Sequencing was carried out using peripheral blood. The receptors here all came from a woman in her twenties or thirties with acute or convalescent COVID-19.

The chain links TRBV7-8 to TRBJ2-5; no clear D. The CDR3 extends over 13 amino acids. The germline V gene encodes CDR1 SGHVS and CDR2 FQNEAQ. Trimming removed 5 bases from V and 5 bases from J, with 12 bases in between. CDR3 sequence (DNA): TGTGCCAGCAGCCCCAAGGTCGGGGAGACCCAGTACTTC. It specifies CASSPKVGETQYF.

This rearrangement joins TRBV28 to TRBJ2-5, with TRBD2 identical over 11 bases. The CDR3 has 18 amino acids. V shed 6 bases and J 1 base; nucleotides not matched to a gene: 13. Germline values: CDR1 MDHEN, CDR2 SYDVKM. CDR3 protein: CASSHPRELAGVQETQYF. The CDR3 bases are TGTGCCAGCAGCCACCCAAGGGAACTAGCGGGGGTCCAAGAGACCCAGTACTTC.

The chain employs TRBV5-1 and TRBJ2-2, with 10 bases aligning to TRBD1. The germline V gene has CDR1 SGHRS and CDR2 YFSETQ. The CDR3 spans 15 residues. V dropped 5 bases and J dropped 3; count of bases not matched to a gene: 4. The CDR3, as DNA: TGCGCCAGCAGAATGGGACAGGGGTACACCGGGGAGCTGTTTTTT. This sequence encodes CASRMGQGYTGELFF.

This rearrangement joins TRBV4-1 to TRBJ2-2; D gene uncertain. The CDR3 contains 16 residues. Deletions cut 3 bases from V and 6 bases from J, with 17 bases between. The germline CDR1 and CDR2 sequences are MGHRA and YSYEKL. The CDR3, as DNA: TGCGCCAGCAGCCATCCCCTTGACTCGGTGGCCGGGGAGCTGTTTTTT. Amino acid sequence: CASSHPLDSVAGELFF.

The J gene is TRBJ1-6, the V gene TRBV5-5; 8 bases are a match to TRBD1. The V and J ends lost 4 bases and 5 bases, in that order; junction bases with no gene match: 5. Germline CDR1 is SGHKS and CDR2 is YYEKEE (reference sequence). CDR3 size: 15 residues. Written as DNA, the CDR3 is TGTGCCAGCAGCCCCGGGACAGGAGATAATTCACCCCTCCACTTT. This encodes CASSPGTGDNSPLHF.

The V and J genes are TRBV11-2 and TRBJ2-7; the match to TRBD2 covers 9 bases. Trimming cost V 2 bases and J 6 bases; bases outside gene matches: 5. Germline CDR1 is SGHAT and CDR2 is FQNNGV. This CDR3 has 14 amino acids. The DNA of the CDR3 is TGTGCCAGCAGCTTATCTAGCGGGGCCTCCGAGCAGTACTTC. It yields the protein CASSLSSGASEQYF.

CDR3 sequence: CASSRGQGGFHEQYF. CDR3 DNA: TGTGCCAGCAGTAGAGGACAGGGAGGGTTCCACGAGCAGTACTTC. The chain employs TRBV2 and TRBJ2-7, with D perhaps matching TRBD1 (8 bases). Germline V gives CDR1 SNHLY, CDR2 FYNNEI. The CDR3 has 15 amino acids. The V end was cut by 5 bases, the J end by 5 bases, with 19 bases between.

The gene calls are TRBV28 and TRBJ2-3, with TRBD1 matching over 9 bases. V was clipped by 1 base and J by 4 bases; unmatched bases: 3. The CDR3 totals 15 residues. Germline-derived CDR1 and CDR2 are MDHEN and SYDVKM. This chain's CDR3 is CASSLLGQGPDTQYF. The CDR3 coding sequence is TGTGCCAGCAGTTTATTGGGACAGGGCCCAGATACGCAGTATTTT. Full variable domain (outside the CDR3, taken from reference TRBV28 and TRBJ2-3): DVKVTQSSRYLVKRTGEKVFLECVQDMDHENMFWYRQDPGLGLRLIYFSYDVKMKEKGDIPEGYSVSREKKERFSLILESASTNQTSMYLCASSLLGQGPDTQYFGPGTRLTVL.

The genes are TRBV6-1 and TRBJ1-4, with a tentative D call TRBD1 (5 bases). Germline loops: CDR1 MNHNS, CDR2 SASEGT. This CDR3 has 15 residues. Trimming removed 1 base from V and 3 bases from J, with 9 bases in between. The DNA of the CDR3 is TGTGCCAGCAGTGAAGTGGGGGGGGCTAATGAAAAACTGTTTTTT. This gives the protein CASSEVGGANEKLFF.

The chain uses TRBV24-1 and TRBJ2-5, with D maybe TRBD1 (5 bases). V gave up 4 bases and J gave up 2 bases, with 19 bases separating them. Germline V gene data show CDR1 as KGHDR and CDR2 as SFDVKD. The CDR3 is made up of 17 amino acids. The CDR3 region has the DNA TGTGCCACCAGTGACCCCAAGCTGGGCAGGACACAAGAGACCCAGTACTTC. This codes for CATSDPKLGRTQETQYF.

The CDR3 is CASRLVNSSNEKLFF. Written as DNA, the CDR3 is TGTGCAAGTCGCTTAGTCAACAGTTCTAATGAAAAACTGTTTTTT. This chain joins TRBV12-2 and TRBJ1-4; TRBD1, the table's D call, lacks a check against the DNA. TRBV12-2 counts as a pseudogene. This CDR3 contains 15 residues.

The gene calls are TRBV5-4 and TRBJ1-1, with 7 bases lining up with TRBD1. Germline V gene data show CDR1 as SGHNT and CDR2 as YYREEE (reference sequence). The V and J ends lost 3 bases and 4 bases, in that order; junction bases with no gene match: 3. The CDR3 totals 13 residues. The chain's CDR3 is CASSSTGVTEAFF. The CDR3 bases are TGTGCCAGCAGCTCTACAGGGGTCACTGAAGCTTTCTTT.

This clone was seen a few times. CDR3 in amino acids: CASSPKRGFTEAFF. DNA of the CDR3: TGTGCCAGCAGCCCAAAGCGGGGGTTTACTGAAGCTTTCTTT. J is TRBJ1-1 and V is TRBV7-8; weak D call: TRBD1 (5 bases). CDR3 length: 14 residues. Germline V CDR1 and CDR2: SGHVS, FQNEAQ. V was trimmed by 5 bases and J by 5 bases, leaving 15 bases between them.

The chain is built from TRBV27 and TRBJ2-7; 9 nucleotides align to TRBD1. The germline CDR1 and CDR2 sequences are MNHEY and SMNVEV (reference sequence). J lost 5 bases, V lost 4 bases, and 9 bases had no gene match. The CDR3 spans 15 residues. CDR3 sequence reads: CASSSLFRDRDEQYF. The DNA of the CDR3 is TGTGCCAGCAGTTCCCTGTTCCGGGACAGGGACGAGCAGTACTTC.

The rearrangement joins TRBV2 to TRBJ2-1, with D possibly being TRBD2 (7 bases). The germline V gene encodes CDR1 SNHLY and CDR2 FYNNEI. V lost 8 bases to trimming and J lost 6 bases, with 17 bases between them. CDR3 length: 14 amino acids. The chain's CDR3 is CASGGQGRVNEQFF. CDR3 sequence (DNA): TGTGCCAGCGGGGGGCAGGGGAGGGTCAATGAGCAGTTCTTC.

The CDR3 loop is CASMGQGSIYGYTF. The CDR3 coding sequence is TGTGCCAGCATGGGACAGGGTTCAATCTATGGCTACACCTTC. This rearrangement joins TRBV9 to TRBJ1-2, with 9 positions matching TRBD1. J lost 4 bases, V lost 6 bases, and 7 bases had no gene match. Germline V gives CDR1 SGDLS, CDR2 YYNGEE. The CDR3 length is 14 residues.